Detailed here is one T cell receptor beta chain. TCRdb's table, derived via immunoSEQ multiplex PCR, lists solely in-frame clones and lacks some. The profile shows tens of thousands of clones, roughly three quarters of them singletons. These data come from a study of radiotherapy plus CTLA-4 blockade in lung cancer. The CDR3 is 15 amino acids. V lost 5 bases, J lost 4 bases, and 7 bases stayed unmatched. Germline CDR1 reads SGHNT; CDR2 reads YENEEA. The rearrangement links TRBV11-3 to TRBJ2-5; 10 bases fit TRBD1. Sequenced material: peripheral blood, taken from a patient treated with radiotherapy plus ipilimumab. The clonotype comes from a human donor with non-small cell lung cancer who had a partial response to radiotherapy plus ipilimumab. CDR3 in amino acids: CASSPGTGASETQYF. The CDR3 region has the DNA TGTGCCAGCAGCCCCGGGACAGGGGCATCAGAGACCCAGTACTTC.